A selection of T cell receptor beta chains follows, all from one sample in a study of blood T cell repertoires in COVID-19. Sequenced by immunoSEQ multiplex PCR; TCRdb stores in-frame clones only, minus some. The sample lists hundreds of thousands of clones; roughly 86% were seen once. Source material: peripheral blood. The receptors stem from a woman between 65 and 79 years old with COVID-19, enrolled during active disease. The conserved cysteine and the conserved F or W are not part of the CDR3 here.

v_call: TRBV7-6; j_call: TRBJ2-1; cdr3_length: 14; cdr3_aa: ASSLGALGSYNEQF
v_call: TRBV4-2; j_call: TRBJ2-2; cdr3_length: 13; cdr3_aa: ASSATGTSTGELF
v_call: TRBV7-2; j_call: TRBJ1-2; cdr3_length: 13; cdr3_aa: ASSLDRGAYYGYT
v_call: TRBV5-4; j_call: TRBJ2-7; cdr3_length: 11; cdr3_aa: ASSPLVGGEQY
v_call: TRBV2; j_call: TRBJ1-1; cdr3_length: 12; cdr3_aa: ASRGGVLNTEAF
v_call: TRBV7-9; j_call: TRBJ2-3; cdr3_length: 15; cdr3_aa: ASSLSQLALSTDTQY
v_call: TRBV30; j_call: TRBJ1-5; cdr3_length: 13; cdr3_aa: AGQGARYSNQPQH
v_call: TRBV5-8; j_call: TRBJ1-5; cdr3_length: 13; cdr3_aa: ASSLGQGDNQPQH
v_call: TRBV19; j_call: TRBJ1-3; cdr3_length: 12; cdr3_aa: ASSQGLSGNTIY
v_call: TRBV5-4; j_call: TRBJ2-2; cdr3_length: 15; cdr3_aa: ASSARTSGGNTGELF
v_call: TRBV27; j_call: TRBJ1-1; cdr3_length: 13; cdr3_aa: ASRRGTGANTEAF
v_call: TRBV30; j_call: TRBJ1-1; cdr3_length: 14; cdr3_aa: AWSRINRAFGTEAF
v_call: TRBV5-1; j_call: TRBJ1-1; cdr3_length: 11; cdr3_aa: ASSLRGQTEAF
v_call: TRBV19; j_call: TRBJ1-3; cdr3_length: 13; cdr3_aa: ASRRQFFSGNTIY
v_call: TRBV24-1; j_call: TRBJ2-1; cdr3_length: 12; cdr3_aa: ATSDSWQGNEQF
v_call: TRBV6-1; j_call: TRBJ2-3; cdr3_length: 14; cdr3_aa: ASSDLTSGGLDTQY
v_call: TRBV6-5; j_call: TRBJ1-2; cdr3_length: 12; cdr3_aa: ASSPAGADYGYT
v_call: TRBV6-5; j_call: TRBJ2-7; cdr3_length: 12; cdr3_aa: ASSYSDRVDEQY
v_call: TRBV30; j_call: TRBJ1-1; cdr3_length: 13; cdr3_aa: AWSVYGLRGTEAF
v_call: TRBV9; j_call: TRBJ2-1; cdr3_length: 14; cdr3_aa: ASSARGGASYNEQF
v_call: TRBV7-2; j_call: TRBJ2-7; cdr3_length: 17; cdr3_aa: ASSLRVATSGEDSYEQY
v_call: TRBV6-5; j_call: TRBJ1-2; cdr3_length: 9; cdr3_aa: ASRADKTNT
v_call: TRBV10-2; j_call: TRBJ1-2; cdr3_length: 13; cdr3_aa: ASSESNIQPGGYT
v_call: TRBV5-6; j_call: TRBJ1-5; cdr3_length: 12; cdr3_aa: ASSLGTGNQPQH
v_call: TRBV7-9; j_call: TRBJ2-2; cdr3_length: 15; cdr3_aa: ASTLGSVFANTGELF
v_call: TRBV11-2; j_call: TRBJ2-5; cdr3_length: 16; cdr3_aa: ASSPRTSGGPARETQY
v_call: TRBV6-6; j_call: TRBJ1-5; cdr3_length: 12; cdr3_aa: ASRGPSGDQPQH
v_call: TRBV5-1; j_call: TRBJ2-3; cdr3_length: 12; cdr3_aa: ASSPGQREDTQY
v_call: TRBV7-9; j_call: TRBJ2-5; cdr3_length: 16; cdr3_aa: ASSLAVASGGPGETQY
v_call: TRBV11-2; j_call: TRBJ2-7; cdr3_length: 14; cdr3_aa: ASSLDPGLAVGEQY
v_call: TRBV9; j_call: TRBJ1-5; cdr3_length: 13; cdr3_aa: ASSVSTGQNQPQH
v_call: TRBV11-2; j_call: TRBJ2-5; cdr3_length: 12; cdr3_aa: ASSLDYRAETQY